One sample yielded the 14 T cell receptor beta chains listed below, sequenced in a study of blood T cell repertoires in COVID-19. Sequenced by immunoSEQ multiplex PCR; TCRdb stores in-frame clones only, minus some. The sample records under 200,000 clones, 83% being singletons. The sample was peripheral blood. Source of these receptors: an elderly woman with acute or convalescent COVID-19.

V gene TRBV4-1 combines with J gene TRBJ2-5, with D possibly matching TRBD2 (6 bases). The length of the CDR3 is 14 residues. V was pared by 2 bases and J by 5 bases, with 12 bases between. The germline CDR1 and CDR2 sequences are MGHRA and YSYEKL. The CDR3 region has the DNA TGCGCCAGCAGCCAAAACACGGAGGGGGAGACCCAGTACTTC. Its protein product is CASSQNTEGETQYF.

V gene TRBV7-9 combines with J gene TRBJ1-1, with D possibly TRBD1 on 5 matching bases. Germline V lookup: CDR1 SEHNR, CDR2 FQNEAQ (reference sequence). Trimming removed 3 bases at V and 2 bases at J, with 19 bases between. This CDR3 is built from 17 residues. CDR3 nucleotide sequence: TGTGCCAGCAGCTTTGTCCCGCGGACGGACATAAACACTGAAGCTTTCTTT. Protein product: CASSFVPRTDINTEAFF.

The CDR3 DNA reads TGTGCCAGCAGCTTGGACAGGGGACATTCACCCCTCCACTTT. It codes for CASSLDRGHSPLHF. The rearrangement uses TRBV5-4 and TRBJ1-6, with TRBD1 matching over 7 bases. Trimming cost V 0 bases and J 8 bases; bases outside gene matches: 2. CDR1 and CDR2 from the germline V gene are SGHNT and YYREEE (reference sequence). This CDR3 spans 14 amino acids.

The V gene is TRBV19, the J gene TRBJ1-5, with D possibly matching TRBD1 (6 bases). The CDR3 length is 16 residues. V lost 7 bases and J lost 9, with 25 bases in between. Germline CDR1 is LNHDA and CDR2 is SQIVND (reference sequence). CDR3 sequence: CASTSTGHPPRRPQHF. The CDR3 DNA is TGTGCCAGTACCTCGACGGGACACCCACCGAGAAGGCCCCAGCATTTT.

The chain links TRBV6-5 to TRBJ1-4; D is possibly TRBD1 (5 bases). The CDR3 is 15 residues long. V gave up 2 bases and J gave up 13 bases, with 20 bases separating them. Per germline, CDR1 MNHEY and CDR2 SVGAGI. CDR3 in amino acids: CASSYELGTAGRLFF. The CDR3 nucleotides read TGTGCCAGCAGTTACGAGTTGGGGACCGCCGGGAGACTGTTTTTT.

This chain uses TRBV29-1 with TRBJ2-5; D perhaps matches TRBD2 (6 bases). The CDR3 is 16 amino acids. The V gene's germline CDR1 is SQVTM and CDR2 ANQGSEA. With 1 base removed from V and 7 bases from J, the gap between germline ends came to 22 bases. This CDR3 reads CSVEGGLRGPAGTQYF. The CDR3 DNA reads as TGCAGCGTTGAAGGGGGATTGAGGGGCCCAGCGGGGACCCAGTACTTC. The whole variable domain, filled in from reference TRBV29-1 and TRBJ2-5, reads SAVISQKPSRDICQRGTSLTIQCQVDSQVTMMFWYRQQPGQSLTLIATANQGSEATYESGFVIDKFPISRPNLTFSTLTVSNMSPEDSSIYLCSVEGGLRGPAGTQYFGPGTRLLVL.

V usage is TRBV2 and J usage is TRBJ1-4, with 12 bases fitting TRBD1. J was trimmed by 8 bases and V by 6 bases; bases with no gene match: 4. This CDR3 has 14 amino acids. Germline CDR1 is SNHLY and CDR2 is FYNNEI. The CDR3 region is CASRGTGGEEKLFF. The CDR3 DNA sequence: TGTGCCAGCAGGGGGACAGGGGGCGAAGAAAAACTGTTTTTT.

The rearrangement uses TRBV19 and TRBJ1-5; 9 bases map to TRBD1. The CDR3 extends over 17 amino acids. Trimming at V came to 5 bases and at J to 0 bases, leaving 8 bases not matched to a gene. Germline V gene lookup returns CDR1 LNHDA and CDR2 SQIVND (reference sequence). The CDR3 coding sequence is TGTGCCAGTAGTTTACTACAGGGGGCGGTTAGCAATCAGCCCCAGCATTTT. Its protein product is CASSLLQGAVSNQPQHF.

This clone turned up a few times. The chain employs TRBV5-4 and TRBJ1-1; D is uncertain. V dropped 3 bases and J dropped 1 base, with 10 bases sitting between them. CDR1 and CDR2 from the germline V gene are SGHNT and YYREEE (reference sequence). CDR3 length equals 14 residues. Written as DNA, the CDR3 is TGTGCCAGCAGCTCTTGGGCCGCGAACACTGAAGCTTTCTTT. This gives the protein CASSSWAANTEAFF.

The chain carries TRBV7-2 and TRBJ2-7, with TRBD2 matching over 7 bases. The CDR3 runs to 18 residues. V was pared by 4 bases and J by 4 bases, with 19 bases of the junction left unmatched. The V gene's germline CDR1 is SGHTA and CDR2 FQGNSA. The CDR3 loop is CASSSRGLGWERLYEQYF. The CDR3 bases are TGTGCCAGCAGCTCACGCGGACTAGGTTGGGAGCGACTATACGAGCAGTACTTC. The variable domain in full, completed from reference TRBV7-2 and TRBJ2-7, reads GAGVSQSPSNKVTEKGKDVELRCDPISGHTALYWYRQSLGQGLEFLIYFQGNSAPDKSGLPSDRFSAERTGGSVSTLTIQRTQQEDSAVYLCASSSRGLGWERLYEQYFGPGTRLTVT.

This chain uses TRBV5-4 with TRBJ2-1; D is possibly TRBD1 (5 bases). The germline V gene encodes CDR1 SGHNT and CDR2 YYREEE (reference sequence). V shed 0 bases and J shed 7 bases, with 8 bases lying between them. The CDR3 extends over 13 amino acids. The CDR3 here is CASSLGPGNEQFF. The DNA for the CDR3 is TGTGCCAGCAGCTTGGGACCAGGGAATGAGCAGTTCTTC.

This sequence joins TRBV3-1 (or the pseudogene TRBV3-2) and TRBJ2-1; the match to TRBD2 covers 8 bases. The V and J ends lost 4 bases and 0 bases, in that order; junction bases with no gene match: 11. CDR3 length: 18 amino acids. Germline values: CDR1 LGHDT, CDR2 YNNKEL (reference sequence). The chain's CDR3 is CASSREPTSGSSYNEQFF. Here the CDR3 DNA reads TGTGCCAGCAGCCGAGAACCCACTAGCGGCAGCTCCTACAATGAGCAGTTCTTC.

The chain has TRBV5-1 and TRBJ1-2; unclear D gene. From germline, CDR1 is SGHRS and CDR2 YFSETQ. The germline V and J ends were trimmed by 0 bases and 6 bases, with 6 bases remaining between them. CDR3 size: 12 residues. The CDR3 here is CASSLVGDGYTF. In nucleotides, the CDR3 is TGCGCCAGCAGCTTGGTCGGAGATGGCTACACCTTC. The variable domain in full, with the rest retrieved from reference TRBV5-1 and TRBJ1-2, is KAGVTQTPRYLIKTRGQQVTLSCSPISGHRSVSWYQQTPGQGLQFLFEYFSETQRNKGNFPGRFSGRQFSNSRSEMNVSTLELGDSALYLCASSLVGDGYTFGSGTRLTVV.

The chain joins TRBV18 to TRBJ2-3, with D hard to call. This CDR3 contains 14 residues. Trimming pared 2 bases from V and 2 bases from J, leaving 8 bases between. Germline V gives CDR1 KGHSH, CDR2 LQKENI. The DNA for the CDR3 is TGTGCCAGCTCACCAACCAGGAACACAGATACGCAGTATTTT. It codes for CASSPTRNTDTQYF.